The table lists the clone carrying this TCR beta chain with many counts. The CDR3 is 15 amino acids. With 3 bases removed from V and 0 bases from J, the gap between germline ends came to 15 bases. Looked up from germline, CDR1 is DFQATT and CDR2 is SNEGSKA (reference sequence). In TCRdb, the RT-PCR reads were re-called with MiXCR into one record per CDR3 protein. The profile covers about 570,000 distinct CDR3 sequences, with approximately 11% appearing a single time and 9.5% to 11% taken by the ten largest. This sample stems from a study of response to subunit inactivated influenza vaccine. A further study also used this sample, focusing on T cells expressing NK-cell markers. From that paper: It was by 5'RACE template switching with UMIs that TCR beta cDNA was made. Of CD8+ T cells, 1.0-7.0% belonged to dominant NKG2C+ clonotypes in several donors. Evidence did not settle whether expanded NKG2C+ T cell clones targeted HCMV.

The sequence was obtained from a man in his fifties or sixties who received an inactivated influenza vaccine. This sequence joins TRBV20-1 and TRBJ2-7; D is undetermined. The sample was PBMCs from blood, taken on the day of vaccination. The DNA of the CDR3 is TGCAGTGCTAGCTCACAGTCATCGATCTCCTACGAGCAGTACTTC. Its translation: CSASSQSSISYEQYF.